This passage covers 10 T cell receptor beta chains from one sample sequenced in a study of T-cell memory formation after mild COVID-19. In TCRdb, the 5' RACE reads were re-called with MiXCR into one record per CDR3 protein. This table holds hundreds of thousands of distinct CDR3 sequences, about 25% found once. Sequences were obtained from PBMCs or a T cell subset sorted from them (not recorded which). Receptor source: an adult woman who had mild COVID-19 (a few samples of this study predate the infection). Cell type and time point are not known.

The V and J genes are TRBV7-9 and TRBJ2-6; D unclear. The CDR3 totals 18 residues. V lost 4 bases, J lost 1 base, and 17 bases lay in between. Germline V CDR1 and CDR2: SEHNR, FQNEAQ (reference sequence). The CDR3 loop is CASSCPGEDASGANVLTF. The CDR3 nucleotides are TGTGCCAGCAGCTGTCCTGGAGAGGATGCTTCTGGGGCCAACGTCCTGACTTTC.

This sequence joins TRBV25-1 and TRBJ2-2; the D is unclear. CDR3 length: 17 residues. Germline assignment: CDR1 MGHDK and CDR2 SYGVNS. Trimming shortened V by 2 bases and J by 1 base, and 14 bases separated the two germline ends. The CDR3: CASSEIPTYGNTGELFF. In DNA, the CDR3 is TGTGCCAGCAGTGAAATTCCCACCTACGGGAACACCGGGGAGCTGTTTTTT. Looking up the rest from reference TRBV25-1 and TRBJ2-2 gives the full variable domain: EADIYQTPRYLVIGTGKKITLECSQTMGHDKMYWYQQDPGMELHLIHYSYGVNSTEKGDLSSESTVSRIRTEHFPLTLESARPSHTSQYLCASSEIPTYGNTGELFFGEGSRLTVL.

The rearrangement uses TRBV3-1 and TRBJ1-1, with no clear D. Germline lookup yields CDR1 LGHDT and CDR2 YNNKEL (reference sequence). V was cut by 4 bases and J by 5 bases, with 11 bases left in between. The CDR3 extends over 13 amino acids. The CDR3 is CASSPHERTEAFF. For the CDR3, the DNA is TGTGCCAGCAGCCCCCATGAACGGACTGAAGCTTTCTTT.

This clonotype was detected only a few times. The chain joins TRBV7-3 to TRBJ2-2, with D perhaps TRBD2 (5 bases). This CDR3 is 15 amino acids long. V lost 5 bases and J 2 bases, leaving 12 bases between the germline ends. CDR1 is SGHTA, CDR2 FQGTGA, per germline. CDR3 sequence (DNA): TGTGCCAGCAGCCTAGACCGGGGAAACACCGGGGAGCTGTTTTTT. Protein sequence: CASSLDRGNTGELFF.

This rearrangement joins TRBV21-1 to TRBJ2-2; the table calls TRBD2, which could not be checked here. TRBV21-1 represents a pseudogene. The CDR3 is made up of 15 amino acids. As DNA, the CDR3 is TGTGCCAGCAGCAAACCGTACCCGCCTGAAGGGGAGCTGTTTTTT. Its translation: CASSKPYPPEGELFF.

The chain uses TRBV6-5 and TRBJ2-7; D may match TRBD1 or TRBD2 (5 bases each). CDR1 is MNHEY, CDR2 SVGAGI, per germline. V was pared by 3 bases and J by 2 bases, with 14 bases between. There are 15 residues in the CDR3. CDR3 residues: CASSYSGGSTYEQYF. As DNA, the CDR3 is TGTGCCAGCAGTTATAGTGGGGGATCCACCTACGAGCAGTACTTC.

This chain joins TRBV2 and TRBJ1-5, with TRBD1 as a possible D gene (6 bases). In germline, CDR1 is SNHLY, CDR2 FYNNEI. Trimming removed 6 bases at V and 0 bases at J, with 18 bases between. This CDR3 comprises 17 residues. CDR3 sequence: CASRTGQIGNSNQPQHF. CDR3 nucleotides: TGTGCCAGCAGGACCGGACAGATAGGCAATAGCAATCAGCCCCAGCATTTT.

The chain has TRBV24-1 and TRBJ1-2, with unresolved D. The germline V gene encodes CDR1 KGHDR and CDR2 SFDVKD. This CDR3 is built from 12 residues. The CDR3 bases are TGTAGAGTCGAAGATTCCAAGGGAGGCTACACCTTC. Residues: CRVEDSKGGYTF.

The rearrangement uses TRBV20-1 and TRBJ2-1; TRBD2 agrees at 10 bases. J was trimmed by 5 bases and V by 2 bases; bases with no gene match: 9. The germline CDR1 and CDR2 sequences are DFQATT and SNEGSKA (reference sequence). This CDR3 comprises 16 residues. CDR3: CSARNLAGVGDNEQFF. Here the CDR3 DNA reads TGCAGTGCTAGAAATCTAGCGGGAGTTGGGGACAATGAGCAGTTCTTC.

Only a few counts were recorded for this clonotype. The chain recombines TRBV7-2 with TRBJ2-3; perhaps TRBD1 as D (6 bases). V was cut by 1 base and J by 1 base, with 9 bases left in between. The CDR3 is made up of 15 amino acids. Germline assignment: CDR1 SGHTA and CDR2 FQGNSA. CDR3: CASSLDRTGTDTQYF. CDR3 coding DNA: TGTGCCAGCAGCTTAGATCGGACAGGCACAGATACGCAGTATTTT.